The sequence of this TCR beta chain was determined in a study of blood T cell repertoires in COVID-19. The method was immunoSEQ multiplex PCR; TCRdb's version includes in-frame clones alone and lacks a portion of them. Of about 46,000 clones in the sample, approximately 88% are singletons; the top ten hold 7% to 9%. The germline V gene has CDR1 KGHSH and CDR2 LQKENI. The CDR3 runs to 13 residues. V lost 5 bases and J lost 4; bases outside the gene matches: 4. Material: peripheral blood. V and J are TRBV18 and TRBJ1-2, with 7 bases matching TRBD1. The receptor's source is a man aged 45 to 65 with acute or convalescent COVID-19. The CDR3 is CASSDGTAYGYTF. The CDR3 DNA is TGTGCCAGCTCAGACGGGACAGCCTATGGCTACACCTTC.